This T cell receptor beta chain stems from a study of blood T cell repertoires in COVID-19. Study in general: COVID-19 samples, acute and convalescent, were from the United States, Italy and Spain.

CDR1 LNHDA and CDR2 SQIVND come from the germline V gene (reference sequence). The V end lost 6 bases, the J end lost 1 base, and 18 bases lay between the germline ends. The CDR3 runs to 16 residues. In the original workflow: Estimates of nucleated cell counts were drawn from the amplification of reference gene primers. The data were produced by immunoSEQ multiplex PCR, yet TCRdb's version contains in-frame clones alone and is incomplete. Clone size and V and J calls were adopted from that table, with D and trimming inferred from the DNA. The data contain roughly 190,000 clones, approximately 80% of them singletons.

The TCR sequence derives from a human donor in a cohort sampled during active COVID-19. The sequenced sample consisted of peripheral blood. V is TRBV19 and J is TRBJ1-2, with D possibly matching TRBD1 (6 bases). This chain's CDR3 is CASSREDSRINYGYTF. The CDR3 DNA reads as TGTGCCAGTAGCAGAGAGGACAGTCGAATTAACTATGGCTACACCTTC. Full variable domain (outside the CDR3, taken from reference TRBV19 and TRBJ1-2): DGGITQSPKYLFRKEGQNVTLSCEQNLNHDAMYWYRQDPGQGLRLIYYSQIVNDFQKGDIAEGYSVSREKKESFPLTVTSAQKNPTAFYLCASSREDSRINYGYTFGSGTRLTVV.